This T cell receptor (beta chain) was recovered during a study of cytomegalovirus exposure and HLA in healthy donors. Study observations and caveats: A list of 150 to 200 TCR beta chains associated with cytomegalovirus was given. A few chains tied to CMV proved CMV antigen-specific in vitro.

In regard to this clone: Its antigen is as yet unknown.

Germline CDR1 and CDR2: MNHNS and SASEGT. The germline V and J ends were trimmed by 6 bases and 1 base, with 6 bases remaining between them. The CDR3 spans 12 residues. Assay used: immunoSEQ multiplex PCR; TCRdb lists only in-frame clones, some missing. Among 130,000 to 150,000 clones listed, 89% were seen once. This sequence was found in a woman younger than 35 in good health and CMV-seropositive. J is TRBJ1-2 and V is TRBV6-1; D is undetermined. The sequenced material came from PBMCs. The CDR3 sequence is CASRNNNYGYTF. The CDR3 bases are TGTGCCAGCAGAAATAATAACTATGGCTACACCTTC.